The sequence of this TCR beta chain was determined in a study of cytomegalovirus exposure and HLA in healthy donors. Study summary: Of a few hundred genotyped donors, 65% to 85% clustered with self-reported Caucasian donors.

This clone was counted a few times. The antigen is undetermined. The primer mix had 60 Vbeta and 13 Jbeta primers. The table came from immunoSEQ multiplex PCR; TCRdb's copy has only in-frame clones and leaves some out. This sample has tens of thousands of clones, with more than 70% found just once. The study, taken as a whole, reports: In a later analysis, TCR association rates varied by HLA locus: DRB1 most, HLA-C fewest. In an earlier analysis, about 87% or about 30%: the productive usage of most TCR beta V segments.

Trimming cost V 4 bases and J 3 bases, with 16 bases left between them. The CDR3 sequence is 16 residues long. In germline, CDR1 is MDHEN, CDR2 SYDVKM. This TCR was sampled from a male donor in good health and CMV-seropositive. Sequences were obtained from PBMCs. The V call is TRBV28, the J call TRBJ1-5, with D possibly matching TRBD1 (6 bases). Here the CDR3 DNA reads TGTGCCAGCAGTTCCCCCCGTGGGGGCAACAATCAGCCCCAGCATTTT. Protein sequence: CASSSPRGGNNQPQHF.